What follows are 3 T cell receptor beta chains derived from one specimen sequenced in a study of early T cells in non-severe SARS-CoV-2 infection. MiXCR, applied by TCRdb to the 5' RACE reads, yields one record per CDR3 protein. Altogether tens of thousands of distinct CDR3 sequences are present, about 13% being singletons, with the ten largest covering roughly 8.3%. Sequenced: whole blood. These receptors were collected from an adult who was a healthcare worker with PCR-confirmed SARS-CoV-2 infection or an uninfected control (not recorded which).

This clonotype has a count of ten or more. The gene calls are TRBV3-1 and TRBJ2-1; 7 positions match TRBD2. V shed 1 base, J shed 0 bases, and the junction held 6 bases outside the gene matches. This CDR3 is 17 amino acids long. The germline CDR1 and CDR2 sequences are LGHDT and YNNKEL (reference sequence). The CDR3 sequence is CASSQVSQRGSYNEQFF. The CDR3 region has the DNA TGTGCCAGCAGCCAAGTCTCCCAGCGGGGCTCCTACAATGAGCAGTTCTTC.

This clonotype appeared a single time. The chain links TRBV10-3 to TRBJ1-2, with D unclear. CDR1 is ENHRY and CDR2 is SYGVKD in the germline V gene. V was cut by 2 bases and J by 4 bases, with 8 bases left in between. The CDR3 sequence is 13 residues long. CDR3 nucleotides: TGTGCCATCAGTGAGGACCGGACCTATGGCTACACCTTC. This codes for CAISEDRTYGYTF.

This rearrangement joins TRBV20-1 to TRBJ2-1; D possibly corresponds to TRBD1 (6 bases). V lost 5 bases and J lost 0, with 20 bases in between. The CDR3 runs 17 residues. The germline V gene has CDR1 DFQATT and CDR2 SNEGSKA (reference sequence). The DNA for the CDR3 is TGCAGTGCTCTAACTCCTTTCAGGGGACGCTCCTACAATGAGCAGTTCTTC. Translating it yields CSALTPFRGRSYNEQFF.